Below, 25 T cell receptor beta chains from the same sample are listed, as sequenced in a study of early T cells in non-severe SARS-CoV-2 infection. TCRdb independently ran MiXCR on the 5' RACE reads; one entry per CDR3 protein. The repertoire holds about 110,000 distinct CDR3 sequences, 12% seen once, with 3% to 3.5% in the top ten. The specimen sequenced was whole blood. The receptors shown here come from an adult who was a healthcare worker with PCR-confirmed SARS-CoV-2 infection or an uninfected control (not recorded which).

The chain carries TRBV28 and TRBJ1-5, with TRBD1 matching over 9 bases. The CDR3 sequence is 19 residues long. The V gene's germline CDR1 is MDHEN and CDR2 SYDVKM. Trimming cost V 3 bases and J 2 bases; bases outside gene matches: 14. The CDR3 region is CASSFMWETGGSGNQPQHF. In DNA form, the CDR3 reads TGTGCCAGCAGTTTTATGTGGGAGACAGGGGGATCCGGCAATCAGCCCCAGCATTTT. The full variable domain, its missing parts supplied by reference TRBV28 and TRBJ1-5, is DVKVTQSSRYLVKRTGEKVFLECVQDMDHENMFWYRQDPGLGLRLIYFSYDVKMKEKGDIPEGYSVSREKKERFSLILESASTNQTSMYLCASSFMWETGGSGNQPQHFGDGTRLSIL.

The genes are TRBV13 and TRBJ2-7, with D perhaps TRBD1 or TRBD2 (6 bases each). CDR1 is PRHDT and CDR2 is FYEKMQ in the germline V gene (reference sequence). V lost 5 bases, J lost 4 bases, and 12 bases lay in between. The CDR3 contains 13 residues. CDR3 residues: CASSQRGEYEQYF. CDR3 DNA: TGTGCCAGCAGCCAGAGGGGGGAGTACGAGCAGTACTTC.

V gene TRBV24-1 combines with J gene TRBJ2-1, with D maybe TRBD1 (5 bases). In germline, CDR1 is KGHDR, CDR2 SFDVKD. Trimming removed 0 bases from V and 6 bases from J, with 14 bases in between. The CDR3 has 16 amino acids. This CDR3 reads CATSDLGQERGNEQFF. Here the CDR3 DNA reads TGTGCCACCAGTGATTTGGGGCAGGAAAGGGGCAATGAGCAGTTCTTC.

This rearrangement joins TRBV27 to TRBJ1-2, with D tentatively TRBD1 (5 bases). The CDR3 totals 13 residues. Germline lookup yields CDR1 MNHEY and CDR2 SMNVEV (reference sequence). V was cut by 5 bases and J by 7 bases, with 14 bases left in between. This chain's CDR3 is CASSNRLGLGYTF. Written as DNA, the CDR3 is TGTGCCAGCAGTAATAGGTTGGGGCTTGGCTACACCTTC.

This clonotype was picked up many times. The rearrangement uses TRBV5-1 and TRBJ1-5; D call uncertain. The CDR3 is 13 amino acids. The germline V gene has CDR1 SGHRS and CDR2 YFSETQ. With 1 base removed from V and 7 bases from J, the gap between germline ends came to 9 bases. The CDR3 sequence: CASSLYVGQPQHF. The CDR3 region has the DNA TGCGCCAGCAGCTTGTATGTGGGCCAGCCCCAGCATTTT.

This clonotype was picked up many times. This chain uses TRBV29-1 with TRBJ1-1; a possible D gene is TRBD1 (6 bases). Per germline, CDR1 SQVTM and CDR2 ANQGSEA. V was cut by 4 bases and J by 6 bases, with 15 bases left in between. This CDR3 has 13 residues. DNA of the CDR3: TGCAGCGTTGGACAGGTTTTCGATTCTGAAGCTTTCTTT. Translation gives CSVGQVFDSEAFF.

The chain uses TRBV20-1 and TRBJ2-3; TRBD2 matches 8 bases. The CDR3 runs 15 residues. V lost 0 bases and J lost 8; bases outside the gene matches: 10. CDR1 is DFQATT and CDR2 is SNEGSKA in the germline V gene (reference sequence). The CDR3 loop reads CSARERRGVPGTQYF. In DNA form, the CDR3 reads TGCAGTGCTAGAGAACGGCGGGGGGTCCCGGGTACGCAGTATTTT.

This clonotype came up many times. The chain recombines TRBV28 with TRBJ2-3; 14 nucleotides match TRBD2. Germline CDR1 MDHEN, CDR2 SYDVKM. V trimming: 5 bases; J trimming: 2 bases; junction bases outside the gene matches: 6. The CDR3 totals 17 residues. CDR3 amino acids: CASSPAGLAGVTDTQYF. CDR3 DNA sequence: TGTGCCAGCAGTCCGGCGGGACTAGCGGGGGTCACAGATACGCAGTATTTT.

As regards this clonotype: Being one base from a much bigger clone, this may be a read error. V gene TRBV7-3 combines with J gene TRBJ2-1; weak D call: TRBD2 (5 bases). V dropped 4 bases and J dropped 9 bases, with 13 bases sitting between them. CDR1 is SGHTA, CDR2 FQGTGA, per germline. This CDR3 is 13 amino acids long. The DNA for the CDR3 is TGTGCCAGCAGCTCCCGAGGAGGTGGTGAGCAGTTCTTC. Translated: CASSSRGGGEQFF.

In its sample, this clonotype was seen many times. V usage is TRBV16 and J usage is TRBJ2-7; no definite D call. Trimming stripped 2 bases from V and 6 bases from J, with 5 bases between. The germline V gene has CDR1 KGHSY and CDR2 FQNENV. CDR3 length: 11 residues. The DNA of the CDR3 is TGTGCCAGCAGCCAACGCTTCGAGCAGTACTTC. Its translation is CASSQRFEQYF. Based on the CDR3 plus reference TRBV16 and TRBJ2-7, the full variable domain is GEEVAQTPKHLVRGEGQKAKLYCAPIKGHSYVFWYQQVLKNEFKFLISFQNENVFDETGMPKERFSAKCLPNSPCSLEIQATKLEDSAVYFCASSQRFEQYFGPGTRLTVT.

This chain's CDR3 is CASSLVDDRVDYGYTF. The CDR3 DNA reads TGTGCCAGCAGCTTGGTCGATGACAGGGTAGACTATGGCTACACCTTC. This sequence joins TRBV7-8 and TRBJ1-2; TRBD1 matches 7 bases. The CDR3 covers 16 residues. Per germline, CDR1 SGHVS and CDR2 FQNEAQ. V gave up 3 bases and J gave up 3 bases; unmatched junction bases: 10. The full variable domain, in which reference TRBV7-8 and TRBJ1-2 provide the parts outside the CDR3, is GAGVSQSPRYKVAKRGQDVALRCDPISGHVSLFWYQQALGQGPEFLTYFQNEAQLDKSGLPSDRFFAERPEGSVSTLKIQRTQQEDSAVYLCASSLVDDRVDYGYTFGSGTRLTVV.

The V and J genes are TRBV30 and TRBJ1-6; 7 bases are shared with TRBD1. CDR3 size: 14 residues. The ends lost 1 base at V and 8 bases at J; junction bases unmatched: 5. Germline lookup yields CDR1 GTSNPN and CDR2 SVGIG (reference sequence). The CDR3 loop is CAWSDGTVYSPLHF. For the CDR3, the DNA is TGTGCCTGGAGTGACGGGACAGTTTATTCACCCCTCCACTTT.

This clonotype was observed a handful of times. This sequence joins TRBV3-1 and TRBJ1-5, with 9 bases lining up with TRBD1. V was pared by 0 bases and J by 6 bases, with 6 bases of the junction left unmatched. The V gene's germline CDR1 is LGHDT and CDR2 YNNKEL (reference sequence). The CDR3 contains 16 residues. CDR3 residues: CASSQDFYRGRQPQHF. As DNA, the CDR3 is TGTGCCAGCAGCCAAGATTTCTACAGGGGGCGTCAGCCCCAGCATTTT.

The chain recombines TRBV7-8 with TRBJ2-7; 7 positions agree with TRBD1. Germline assignment: CDR1 SGHVS and CDR2 FQNEAQ. V dropped 5 bases and J dropped 3; count of bases not matched to a gene: 10. The CDR3 spans 15 residues. In DNA, the CDR3 is TGTGCCAGCAGCCCTCGACAGGGAATGTTCTACGAGCAGTACTTC. Its translation: CASSPRQGMFYEQYF. The full variable domain, with the rest looked up from reference TRBV7-8 and TRBJ2-7, is GAGVSQSPRYKVAKRGQDVALRCDPISGHVSLFWYQQALGQGPEFLTYFQNEAQLDKSGLPSDRFFAERPEGSVSTLKIQRTQQEDSAVYLCASSPRQGMFYEQYFGPGTRLTVT.

In this sample, this clonotype turned up many times. The V and J genes are TRBV4-2 and TRBJ1-5; 7 bases match TRBD1. V shed 4 bases and J 2 bases; nucleotides not matched to a gene: 2. The CDR3 sequence is 14 residues long. CDR1 is LGHNA and CDR2 is YNFKEQ in the germline V gene. CDR3 region: CASSRDSGNQPQHF. The CDR3 DNA reads TGTGCCAGCAGCCGGGACAGTGGCAATCAGCCCCAGCATTTT.

This clonotype appeared many times. The chain has TRBV20-1 and TRBJ1-1, with D possibly matching TRBD1 (5 bases). V lost 4 bases to trimming and J lost 4 bases, with 22 bases between them. Germline CDR1 reads DFQATT; CDR2 reads SNEGSKA (reference sequence). The CDR3 has 16 residues. CDR3 residues: CSATAYGGSTGTEAFF. DNA for the CDR3: TGCAGTGCTACCGCGTACGGGGGATCCACGGGCACTGAAGCTTTCTTT.

The gene calls are TRBV19 and TRBJ1-5, with TRBD1 identical over 10 bases. CDR1 is LNHDA, CDR2 SQIVND, per germline (reference sequence). This CDR3 region has 17 residues. Trimming removed 7 bases from V and 2 bases from J; junction bases left unmatched: 11. CDR3 protein: CASTTPTGTGGNQPQHF. In nucleotides, the CDR3 is TGTGCCAGTACCACTCCAACCGGGACAGGGGGCAATCAGCCCCAGCATTTT.

This sequence joins TRBV29-1 and TRBJ2-2; 15 positions match TRBD2. Germline values: CDR1 SQVTM, CDR2 ANQGSEA. V trimming: 1 base; J trimming: 6 bases; junction bases outside the gene matches: 0. The CDR3 spans 15 residues. The CDR3 is CSVEGTSGGAGELFF. The CDR3, as DNA: TGCAGCGTTGAAGGGACTAGCGGGGGGGCCGGGGAGCTGTTTTTT.

This clonotype turned up a few times. This may be a read error: a much more frequent sequence differs by one nucleotide. The rearrangement joins TRBV5-5 to TRBJ2-7; D is uncertain. In germline, CDR1 is SGHKS, CDR2 YYEKEE (reference sequence). The CDR3 has 11 residues. With 4 bases removed from V and 2 bases from J, the gap between germline ends came to 4 bases. The CDR3 nucleotides are TGTGCCAGCAGCACCCCCTACGAGCAGTACTTC. The encoded protein is CASSTPYEQYF.

The genes are TRBV6-5 and TRBJ2-3; maybe TRBD1 (5 bases). The CDR3 runs 15 residues. The germline gives CDR1 MNHEY, CDR2 SVGAGI. The V and J ends lost 5 bases and 4 bases respectively, with 16 bases between them. The CDR3 loop is CASSLTGGAPDTQYF. The CDR3, as DNA: TGTGCCAGCAGTCTAACAGGTGGGGCCCCAGATACGCAGTATTTT.

The rearrangement joins TRBV7-8 to TRBJ1-2, with 10 bases aligning to TRBD1. The V gene end was trimmed by 5 bases and the J gene end by 8 bases; junction bases not matched to a gene: 11. The CDR3 contains 15 residues. The germline CDR1 and CDR2 sequences are SGHVS and FQNEAQ. The CDR3 spells CASSSPGQGKVGYTF. DNA of the CDR3: TGTGCCAGCAGCAGTCCGGGACAGGGGAAGGTGGGCTACACCTTC.

This clonotype was seen at least ten times. The DNA for the CDR3 is TGTGCCAGCAGTTTCGGGACTAATCCATACAATGAGCAGTTCTTC. Encoded protein: CASSFGTNPYNEQFF. The V gene is TRBV28, the J gene TRBJ2-1; 7 bases line up with TRBD2. CDR1 and CDR2 (germline): MDHEN, SYDVKM. The CDR3 runs 15 residues. Trimming at V came to 3 bases and at J to 4 bases, leaving 6 bases not matched to a gene.

Ten or more counts support this clonotype. The J gene is TRBJ2-7, the V gene TRBV6-6, with 7 bases lining up with TRBD2. Germline loops: CDR1 MNHNY, CDR2 SVGAGI (reference sequence). V was clipped by 6 bases and J by 6 bases; unmatched bases: 17. The CDR3 is 16 residues long. The CDR3 protein is CASSPSSRGLQGEQYF. The CDR3 coding sequence is TGTGCCAGCAGCCCTTCAAGCCGGGGACTACAAGGCGAGCAGTACTTC.

This sequence joins TRBV18 and TRBJ1-6, with D tentatively TRBD1 (6 bases). The CDR3 covers 14 residues. Germline V gene data show CDR1 as KGHSH and CDR2 as LQKENI. V lost 3 bases, J lost 10 bases, and 13 bases lay in between. In DNA form, the CDR3 reads TGTGCCAGCTCACCCCAGGGGCCAGGGTCACCCCTCCACTTT. Its protein product is CASSPQGPGSPLHF.

This clonotype was found many times. The J gene is TRBJ2-1, the V gene TRBV5-8, with 14 bases that match TRBD2. CDR1 is SGHTS, CDR2 YDEGEE, per germline. V dropped 3 bases and J dropped 1; count of bases not matched to a gene: 6. CDR3 length: 18 residues. The CDR3 nucleotides are TGTGCCAGCAGCTCGGGACTAGCGGGAGTAGAATCCTACAATGAGCAGTTCTTC. Its protein product is CASSSGLAGVESYNEQFF.